This entry lists 11 T cell receptor beta chains sequenced from one sample in a study of shared clonotypes between healthy human individuals. Assay: immunoSEQ multiplex PCR; the TCRdb copy retains only in-frame clones and omits some. The sample contains around 2.3 million clones, roughly 95% of which appear only once. The sample comprised naive CD4+ T cells sorted from blood. Indicated subset: CD45RA+ positively selected. These receptors came from a man between 18 and 35 years old in good health.

The count of this clone is one. The gene calls are TRBV4-1 and TRBJ1-5; D remains unclear. From germline, CDR1 is MGHRA and CDR2 YSYEKL. V shed 4 bases and J shed 1 base, with 5 bases lying between them. This CDR3 has 13 residues. The CDR3 bases are TGCGCCAGCAGCCTATGGAGCAATCAGCCCCAGCATTTT. It is translated as CASSLWSNQPQHF.

The V gene is TRBV7-2, the J gene TRBJ2-5; D perhaps matches TRBD1 (5 bases). Germline V gene sequence: CDR1 SGHTA, CDR2 FQGNSA. This CDR3 has 16 amino acids. Trimming took 5 bases from V and 5 from J, leaving 21 bases between them. DNA of the CDR3: TGTGCCAGCAGCCTAGGGGTTGGTGAAGTAAGGGAGACCCAGTACTTC. Amino acid sequence: CASSLGVGEVRETQYF.

As regards this clone: The same CDR3 can be traced to other DNA sequences in this sample. This chain joins TRBV10-3 and TRBJ1-6; unclear D gene. V was pared by 2 bases and J by 0 bases, with 8 bases between. Germline values: CDR1 ENHRY, CDR2 SYGVKD. The CDR3 consists of 16 residues. The CDR3 here is CAISEGGSSYNSPLHF. For the CDR3, the DNA is TGTGCCATCAGTGAGGGTGGGAGCTCCTATAATTCACCCCTCCACTTT.

Points on this clone: This same CDR3 is encoded by further DNA sequences in the sample. This chain uses TRBV5-1 with TRBJ2-1, with 13 bases lining up with TRBD2. V was pared by 8 bases and J by 0 bases, with 2 bases of the junction left unmatched. This CDR3 has 15 amino acids. Germline CDR1 SGHRS, CDR2 YFSETQ. The CDR3 protein is CASRTSGSSYNEQFF. CDR3 sequence (DNA): TGCGCCAGTAGGACTAGCGGGAGCTCCTACAATGAGCAGTTCTTC.

This rearrangement joins TRBV27 to TRBJ2-7, with 7 bases identical to TRBD1. CDR1 is MNHEY and CDR2 is SMNVEV in the germline V gene (reference sequence). The length of the CDR3 is 14 residues. V shed 6 bases, J shed 1 base, and the junction held 6 bases outside the gene matches. The CDR3 region has the DNA TGTGCCAGCAGCCTGGGACAGTTTTCCTACGAGCAGTACTTC. It encodes CASSLGQFSYEQYF.

This chain joins TRBV2 and TRBJ2-5, with 8 nucleotides matching TRBD1. V gave up 10 bases and J gave up 2 bases; unmatched junction bases: 9. Germline lookup yields CDR1 SNHLY and CDR2 FYNNEI. The CDR3 is made up of 14 amino acids. The CDR3 nucleotides are TGTGCCACCCCTTGGACAGGGAAACAAGAGACCCAGTACTTC. It codes for CATPWTGKQETQYF.

This clone has a single count. The chain uses TRBV10-3 and TRBJ2-3, with D uncertain. CDR1 and CDR2 (germline): ENHRY, SYGVKD. V lost 6 bases and J lost 3, with 13 bases in between. The CDR3 contains 14 residues. The CDR3 is CAIRSRTGTDTQYF. The CDR3 DNA sequence: TGTGCCATCAGGTCACGCACCGGGACAGATACGCAGTATTTT.

The V and J genes are TRBV5-1 and TRBJ2-1; D is tentatively TRBD1 or TRBD2 (6 bases each). This CDR3 has 17 amino acids. Deletions cut 0 bases from V and 0 bases from J, with 13 bases between. Germline CDR1 is SGHRS and CDR2 is YFSETQ. CDR3 protein: CASSLAPGGPSYNEQFF. In DNA form, the CDR3 reads TGCGCCAGCAGCTTGGCCCCCGGGGGCCCCTCCTACAATGAGCAGTTCTTC. The complete variable domain, with remaining parts taken from reference TRBV5-1 and TRBJ2-1, reads KAGVTQTPRYLIKTRGQQVTLSCSPISGHRSVSWYQQTPGQGLQFLFEYFSETQRNKGNFPGRFSGRQFSNSRSEMNVSTLELGDSALYLCASSLAPGGPSYNEQFFGPGTRLTVL.

A few counts support this clone. The J gene is TRBJ2-4, the V gene TRBV7-9; D might be TRBD2 (6 bases). Trimming took off 0 bases at V and 1 base at J, with 7 bases between the two ends. Per germline, CDR1 SEHNR and CDR2 FQNEAQ (reference sequence). There are 15 residues in the CDR3. CDR3 nucleotides: TGTGCCAGCAGCTTAGCGGAGGGGGCCAAAAACATTCAGTACTTC. Amino acids: CASSLAEGAKNIQYF.

J is TRBJ2-7 and V is TRBV2; D is perhaps TRBD1 (6 bases). The CDR3 contains 12 residues. CDR1 and CDR2 from the germline V gene are SNHLY and FYNNEI. Trimming removed 1 base from V and 10 bases from J, with 11 bases in between. The CDR3 reads CASSEGQEAQYF. The DNA for the CDR3 is TGTGCCAGCAGTGAAGGACAGGAGGCTCAGTACTTC.

CDR3 DNA: TGTGCCAGCAGTGATTGGGTTTCATACGAGCAGTACTTC. Translation gives CASSDWVSYEQYF. This chain uses TRBV6-1 with TRBJ2-7, with D hard to call. V was shortened by 3 bases and J by 4 bases, with 10 bases between the two germline ends. Germline V gene lookup returns CDR1 MNHNS and CDR2 SASEGT. The length of the CDR3 is 13 residues.